This TCR beta chain was sequenced during a study of hypomethylating agent response in myelodysplastic syndrome (dated by TCRdb to about 2021). Regarding the complete study: The hypomethylating agent given was azacitidine in about 70% of the 11 patients and decitabine in 3 of 11 patients. Roughly five patients did not respond, whereas 6 or 7 responded with either complete response or hematologic improvement. Response was defined as complete response or hematologic improvement, and patients meeting neither criterion were classed as non-responders. A mean patient age of around 70 +/- 6 years was recorded, and a diploid cytogenetic profile was observed most commonly. The mutation found most frequently was TET2, which appeared in about 45% of the 11 patients. Among the myelodysplastic syndrome patients in the cohort, 8 to 10 were male and 2 were female. The investigation overall reported the following: Because the healthy control donors and the MDS patients were not matched by age, the comparison between MDS and healthy samples could have been affected. Possible recognition of novel MDS antigens by the shared GLIPH2 clusters was not confirmed, and experimental validation of that possible recognition is needed. Only about a dozen patients were analyzed, making the cohort small. Richness, rarefaction diversity and clonality did not change significantly after hypomethylating agent treatment, across all patients or within response groups. Novel clonotypes appeared more often in responders, whereas non-responders had more contracted clonotypes after treatment.

Library generation was performed with the immunoSEQ multiplex PCR assay. Survey resolution was used, with two replicates of about 200 ng each, totaling about 400 ng of DNA per sample. Using multiplex PCR primers aimed at V and J genes, the hsTCRB kit picked up rearranged TCRB sequences in genomic DNA. To amplify the CDR3 region, the first PCR ran for 31 cycles with the QIAGEN Multiplex PCR Kit. Sample barcodes and Illumina adapters were added to each replicate in an approximately 8-cycle second PCR. Quantification of the pooled libraries was done with a QuantStudio 6 and the KAPA library quantification kit. About 15 pM of pooled libraries was sequenced on an Illumina MiSeq using 156-cycle single-end reads plus a 15-cycle index read. For the original study's pipeline: VDJdb annotation flagged 1.5% to 2% of 168,753 unique clonotypes as previously reported viral-epitope-specific. Raw reads were processed into normalized, annotated TCRB repertoires with the immunoSEQ Data Assistant and immunoSEQ Analyzer. Clonotype analysis used the immunarch R package version 0.6.5 and BioAnalyzer. Before richness was estimated, every repertoire was downsampled to match the clone count of the smallest repertoire. Fisher's exact tests classified clonotypes as expanded, contracted or novel, with novel meaning zero frequency before treatment. GLIPH2 clustered significantly changed CDR3 beta sequences using simulation_depth=1000 and kmer_min_depth=3, excluding CDR3s shorter than five residues. What TCRdb holds here is the immuneACCESS table cut down to in-frame rearrangements. Part of the clones is not present; checked against another copy, under half of the missing clones reflect an unresolved V gene, and the others are unexplained. D and trimming were read from the DNA, whereas the V and J calls and clone size are those reported in that table. This sample has approximately 1,300 clones in its table, and about 87% of those were observed once. The biggest ten clones account for 15% to 20% of the sample.

Bulk bone marrow was analyzed without sorting T-cell subsets. Bone marrow from around twelve myelodysplastic syndrome patients was immunosequenced for TCR beta CDR3 regions before and after hypomethylating agent therapy. To track the repertoire longitudinally, every patient provided one baseline bone marrow along with two to three bone marrows taken at different post-treatment timepoints. Whole bone marrow served as the source for genomic DNA extraction, with DNA quality checked using TapeStation, NanoDrop OneC and PicoGreen assays. Comments on this clone: The antigen this receptor binds is unknown. Base qualities were left out, and no much larger clone turns up one base away.

The specimen was bone marrow, collected before or after starting hypomethylating agent treatment for myelodysplastic syndrome (not recorded which). This clonotype was sampled from a human donor with myelodysplastic syndrome.

CDR3 protein: CASSGGTRWGDTQYF. In nucleotide form, the sequence is TGTGCCAGCAGCGGCGGGACCCGGTGGGGAGATACGCAGTATTTT. The sequence joins TRBV9 to TRBJ2-3; TRBD2 is a weak D gene call, 6 bases matching. The CDR3 holds 15 amino acids from the cysteine to the phenylalanine. Only CDR3 DNA is held: 45 bases, read in frame from base 1. The V end loses 3 bases and the J end loses 5 bases, and a stretch of 16 bases separates them. The germline V gene supplies CDR1 SGDLS and CDR2 YYNGEE.